The clone carrying this T cell receptor (beta chain) was seen only a few times. The antigen is undetermined. Researchers built TCR beta libraries using quantitative 5'-RACE with molecular barcodes. TCRdb re-derived calls from the 5' RACE reads in MiXCR, one entry per CDR3 protein. Of some 130,000 distinct CDR3 sequences in the sample, roughly 8.8% were seen once. This specimen belongs to a study of CD8 T cells in ankylosing spondylitis. Notes on the study in general: A TCR beta motif made of eight highly homologous variants seemed typical of ankylosing spondylitis blood. Both synovial fluid and blood in reactive arthritis had previously been reported to carry some motif variants. Disease-linked clones were reportedly significantly enriched in matched ankylosing spondylitis synovial fluid.

The CDR3 runs 13 residues. The J segment lost 5 bases and the V segment lost 5 bases, leaving 5 bases of the junction unmatched. The germline gives CDR1 SGHKS, CDR2 YYEKEE (reference sequence). This TCR came from a male donor with ankylosing spondylitis or in good health (not recorded which). The sequencing input was blood, either unsorted or a sorted T cell fraction (not recorded which). The chain combines TRBV5-5 with TRBJ2-5; 8 bases line up with TRBD1. The CDR3 loop reads CASRTGGSETQYF. The CDR3 nucleotides read TGTGCCAGCAGAACAGGGGGGTCGGAGACCCAGTACTTC.